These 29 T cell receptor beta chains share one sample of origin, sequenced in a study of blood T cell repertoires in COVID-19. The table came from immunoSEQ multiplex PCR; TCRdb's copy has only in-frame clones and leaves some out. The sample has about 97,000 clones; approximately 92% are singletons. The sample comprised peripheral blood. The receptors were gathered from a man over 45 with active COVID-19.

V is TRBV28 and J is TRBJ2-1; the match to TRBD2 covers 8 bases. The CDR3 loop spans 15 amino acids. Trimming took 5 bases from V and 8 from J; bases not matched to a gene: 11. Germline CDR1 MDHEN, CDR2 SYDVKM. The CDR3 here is CASSLPPGLGYEQFF. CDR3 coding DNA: TGTGCCAGCAGTCTCCCCCCGGGACTAGGATATGAGCAGTTCTTC.

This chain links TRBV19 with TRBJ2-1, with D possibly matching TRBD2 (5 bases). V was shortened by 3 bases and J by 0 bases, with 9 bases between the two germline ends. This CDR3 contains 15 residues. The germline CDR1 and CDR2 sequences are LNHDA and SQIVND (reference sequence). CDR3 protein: CASSIGVSSYNEQFF. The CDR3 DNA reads TGTGCCAGTAGTATCGGGGTGAGCTCCTACAATGAGCAGTTCTTC. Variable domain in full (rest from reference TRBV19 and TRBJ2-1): DGGITQSPKYLFRKEGQNVTLSCEQNLNHDAMYWYRQDPGQGLRLIYYSQIVNDFQKGDIAEGYSVSREKKESFPLTVTSAQKNPTAFYLCASSIGVSSYNEQFFGPGTRLTVL.

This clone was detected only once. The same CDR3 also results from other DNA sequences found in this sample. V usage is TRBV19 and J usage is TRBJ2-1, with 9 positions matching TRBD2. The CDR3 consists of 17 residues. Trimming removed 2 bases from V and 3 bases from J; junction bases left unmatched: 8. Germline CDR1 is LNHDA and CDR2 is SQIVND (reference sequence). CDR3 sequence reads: CASSIFAAGGRYNEQFF. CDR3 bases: TGTGCCAGTAGTATATTCGCAGCGGGAGGCCGCTACAATGAGCAGTTCTTC.

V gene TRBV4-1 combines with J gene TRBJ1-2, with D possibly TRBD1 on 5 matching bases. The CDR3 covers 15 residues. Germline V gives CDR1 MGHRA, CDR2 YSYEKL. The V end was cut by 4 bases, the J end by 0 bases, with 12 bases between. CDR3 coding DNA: TGCGCCAGCAGCCTTGGGACTGGATCTAACTATGGCTACACCTTC. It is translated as CASSLGTGSNYGYTF.

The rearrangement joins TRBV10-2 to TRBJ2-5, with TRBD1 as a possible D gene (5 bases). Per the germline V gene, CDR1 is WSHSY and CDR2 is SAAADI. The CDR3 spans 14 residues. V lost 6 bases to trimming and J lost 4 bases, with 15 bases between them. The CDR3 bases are TGCGCCAGCAGATCGGAACAGGCGAGAGAGACCCAGTACTTC. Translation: CASRSEQARETQYF.

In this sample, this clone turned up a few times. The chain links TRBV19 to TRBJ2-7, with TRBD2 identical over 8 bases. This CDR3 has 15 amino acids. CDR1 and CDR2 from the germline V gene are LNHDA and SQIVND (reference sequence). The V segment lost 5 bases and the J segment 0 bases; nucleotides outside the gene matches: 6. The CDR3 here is CASSSLAESSYEQYF. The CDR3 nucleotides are TGTGCCAGTAGTTCACTAGCGGAAAGCTCCTACGAGCAGTACTTC.

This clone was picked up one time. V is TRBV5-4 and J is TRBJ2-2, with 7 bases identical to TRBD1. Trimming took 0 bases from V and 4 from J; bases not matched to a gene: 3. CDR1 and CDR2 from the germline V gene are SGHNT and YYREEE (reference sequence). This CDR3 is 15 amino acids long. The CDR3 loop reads CASSLGQGSTGELFF. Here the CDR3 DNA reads TGTGCCAGCAGCTTGGGACAGGGTTCCACCGGGGAGCTGTTTTTT.

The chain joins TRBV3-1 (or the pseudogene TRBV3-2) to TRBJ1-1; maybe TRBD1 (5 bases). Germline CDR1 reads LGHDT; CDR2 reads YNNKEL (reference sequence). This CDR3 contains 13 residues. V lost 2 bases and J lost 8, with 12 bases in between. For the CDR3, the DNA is TGTGCCAGCAGCCAACCCGGACGGACAGAAGCTTTCTTT. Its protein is CASSQPGRTEAFF.

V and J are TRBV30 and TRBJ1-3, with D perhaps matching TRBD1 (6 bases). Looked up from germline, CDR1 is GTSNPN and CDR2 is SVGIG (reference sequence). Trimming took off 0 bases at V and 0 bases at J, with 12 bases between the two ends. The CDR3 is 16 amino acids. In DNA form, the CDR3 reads TGTGCCTGGAGTGTGGACAGCGATACCTCTGGAAACACCATATATTTT. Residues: CAWSVDSDTSGNTIYF. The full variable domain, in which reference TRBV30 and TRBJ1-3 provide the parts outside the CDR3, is SQTIHQWPATLVQPVGSPLSLECTVEGTSNPNLYWYRQAAGRGLQLLFYSVGIGQISSEVPQNLSASRPQDRQFILSSKKLLLSDSGFYLCAWSVDSDTSGNTIYFGEGSWLTVV.

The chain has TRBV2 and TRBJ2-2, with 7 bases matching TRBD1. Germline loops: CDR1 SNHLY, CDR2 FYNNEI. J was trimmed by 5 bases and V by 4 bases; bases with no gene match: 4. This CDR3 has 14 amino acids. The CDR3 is CASSAEGATGELFF. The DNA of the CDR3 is TGTGCCAGCAGTGCTGAGGGGGCGACCGGGGAGCTGTTTTTT.

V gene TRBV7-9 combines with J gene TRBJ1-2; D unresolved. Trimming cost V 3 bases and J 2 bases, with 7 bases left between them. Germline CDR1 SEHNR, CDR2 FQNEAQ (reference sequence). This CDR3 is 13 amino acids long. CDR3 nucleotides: TGTGCCAGCAGCTTTGGCACAAACTATGGCTACACCTTC. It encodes CASSFGTNYGYTF.

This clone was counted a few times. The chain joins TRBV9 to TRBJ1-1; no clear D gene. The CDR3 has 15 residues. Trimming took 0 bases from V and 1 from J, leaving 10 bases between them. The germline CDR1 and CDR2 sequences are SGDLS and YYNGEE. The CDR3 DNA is TGTGCCAGCAGCGTAGAGATAGATTCGAACACTGAAGCTTTCTTT. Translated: CASSVEIDSNTEAFF. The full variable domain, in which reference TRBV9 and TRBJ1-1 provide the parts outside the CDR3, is DSGVTQTPKHLITATGQRVTLRCSPRSGDLSVYWYQQSLDQGLQFLIQYYNGEERAKGNILERFSAQQFPDLHSELNLSSLELGDSALYFCASSVEIDSNTEAFFGQGTRLTVV.

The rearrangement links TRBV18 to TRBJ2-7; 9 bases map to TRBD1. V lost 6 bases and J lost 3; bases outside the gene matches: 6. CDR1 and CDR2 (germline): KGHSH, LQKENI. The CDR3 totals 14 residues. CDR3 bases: TGTGCCAGCTCCCCGACAGGGGGGGGCTACGAGCAGTACTTC. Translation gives CASSPTGGGYEQYF. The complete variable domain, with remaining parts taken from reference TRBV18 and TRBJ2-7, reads NAGVMQNPRHLVRRRGQEARLRCSPMKGHSHVYWYRQLPEEGLKFMVYLQKENIIDESGMPKERFSAEFPKEGPSILRIQQVVRGDSAAYFCASSPTGGGYEQYFGPGTRLTVT.

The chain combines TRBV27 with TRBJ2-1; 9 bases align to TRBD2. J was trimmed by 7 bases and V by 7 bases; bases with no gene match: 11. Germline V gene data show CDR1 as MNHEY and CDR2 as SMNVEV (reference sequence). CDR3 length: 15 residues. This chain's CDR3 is CASNGLGGRGNEQFF. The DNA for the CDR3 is TGTGCCAGCAATGGGTTAGGCGGGAGGGGGAATGAGCAGTTCTTC.

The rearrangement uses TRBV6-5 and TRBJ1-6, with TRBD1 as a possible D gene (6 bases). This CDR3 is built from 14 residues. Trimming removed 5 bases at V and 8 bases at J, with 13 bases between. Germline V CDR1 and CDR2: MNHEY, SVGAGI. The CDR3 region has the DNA TGTGCCAGCAGTCCAGACAGGACTCATTCACCCCTCCACTTT. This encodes CASSPDRTHSPLHF.

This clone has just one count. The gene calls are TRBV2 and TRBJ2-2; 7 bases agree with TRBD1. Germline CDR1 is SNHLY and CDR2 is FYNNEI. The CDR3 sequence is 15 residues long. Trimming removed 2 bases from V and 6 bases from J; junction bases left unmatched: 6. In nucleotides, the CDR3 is TGTGCCAGCAGTGAACGGTCAGGGGGTCCCGGGGAGCTGTTTTTT. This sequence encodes CASSERSGGPGELFF. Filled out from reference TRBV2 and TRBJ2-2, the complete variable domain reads EPEVTQTPSHQVTQMGQEVILRCVPISNHLYFYWYRQILGQKVEFLVSFYNNEISEKSEIFDDQFSVERPDGSNFTLKIRSTKLEDSAMYFCASSERSGGPGELFFGEGSRLTVL.

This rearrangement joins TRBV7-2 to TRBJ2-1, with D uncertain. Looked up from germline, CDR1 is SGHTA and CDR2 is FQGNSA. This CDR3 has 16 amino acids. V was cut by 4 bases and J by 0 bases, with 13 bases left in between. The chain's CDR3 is CASSYEALSSYNEQFF. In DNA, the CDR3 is TGTGCCAGCAGCTATGAGGCACTGAGCTCCTACAATGAGCAGTTCTTC. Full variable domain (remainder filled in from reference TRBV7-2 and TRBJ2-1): GAGVSQSPSNKVTEKGKDVELRCDPISGHTALYWYRQSLGQGLEFLIYFQGNSAPDKSGLPSDRFSAERTGGSVSTLTIQRTQQEDSAVYLCASSYEALSSYNEQFFGPGTRLTVL.

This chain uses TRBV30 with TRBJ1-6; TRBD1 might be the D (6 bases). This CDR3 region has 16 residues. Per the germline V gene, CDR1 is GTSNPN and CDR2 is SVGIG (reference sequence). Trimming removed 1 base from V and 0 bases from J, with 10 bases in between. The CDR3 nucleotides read TGTGCCTGGAGTGGCGCAGGGGACTCCTATAATTCACCCCTCCACTTT. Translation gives CAWSGAGDSYNSPLHF.

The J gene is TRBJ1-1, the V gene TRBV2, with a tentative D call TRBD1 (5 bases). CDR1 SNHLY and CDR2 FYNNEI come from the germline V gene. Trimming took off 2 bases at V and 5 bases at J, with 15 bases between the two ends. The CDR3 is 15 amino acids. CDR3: CASSERSGYATEAFF. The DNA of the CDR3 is TGTGCCAGCAGTGAACGATCAGGGTACGCGACTGAAGCTTTCTTT.

The CDR3 sequence: CASSSSGTSGNNEQFF. CDR3 DNA: TGTGCCAGCTCATCCTCCGGGACTAGCGGTAACAATGAGCAGTTCTTC. The chain links TRBV18 to TRBJ2-1, with TRBD2 identical over 11 bases. After removal of 5 bases from V and 5 bases from J, the junction contained 8 bases not matched to a gene. The CDR3 is made up of 16 amino acids. CDR1 and CDR2 (germline): KGHSH, LQKENI.

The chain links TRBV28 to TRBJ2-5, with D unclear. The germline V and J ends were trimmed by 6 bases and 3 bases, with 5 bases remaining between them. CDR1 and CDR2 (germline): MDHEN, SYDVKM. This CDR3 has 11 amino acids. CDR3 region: CASRQKETQYF. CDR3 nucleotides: TGTGCCAGCAGACAAAAAGAGACCCAGTACTTC. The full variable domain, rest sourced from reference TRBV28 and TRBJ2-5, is DVKVTQSSRYLVKRTGEKVFLECVQDMDHENMFWYRQDPGLGLRLIYFSYDVKMKEKGDIPEGYSVSREKKERFSLILESASTNQTSMYLCASRQKETQYFGPGTRLLVL.

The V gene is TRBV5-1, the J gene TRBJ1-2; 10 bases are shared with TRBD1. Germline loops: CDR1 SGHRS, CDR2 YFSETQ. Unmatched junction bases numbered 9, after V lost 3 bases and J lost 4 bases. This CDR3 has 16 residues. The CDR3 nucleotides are TGCGCCAGCAGCTCCGGGGCCGGGACAGGGGCCTATGGCTACACCTTC. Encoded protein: CASSSGAGTGAYGYTF.

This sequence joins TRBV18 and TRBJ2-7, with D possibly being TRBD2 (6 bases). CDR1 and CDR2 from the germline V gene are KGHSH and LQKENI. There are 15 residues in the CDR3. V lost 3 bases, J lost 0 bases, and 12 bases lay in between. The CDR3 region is CASSPTGAGSYEQYF. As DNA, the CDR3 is TGTGCCAGCTCACCCACGGGAGCTGGCTCCTACGAGCAGTACTTC. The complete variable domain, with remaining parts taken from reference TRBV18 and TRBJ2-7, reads NAGVMQNPRHLVRRRGQEARLRCSPMKGHSHVYWYRQLPEEGLKFMVYLQKENIIDESGMPKERFSAEFPKEGPSILRIQQVVRGDSAAYFCASSPTGAGSYEQYFGPGTRLTVT.

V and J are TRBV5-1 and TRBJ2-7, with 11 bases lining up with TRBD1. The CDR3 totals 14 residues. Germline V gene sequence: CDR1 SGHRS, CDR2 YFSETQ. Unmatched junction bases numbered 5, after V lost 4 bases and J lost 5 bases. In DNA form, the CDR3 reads TGCGCCAGCAGCCTCGGACAGGGGGCCGACGAGCAGTACTTC. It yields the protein CASSLGQGADEQYF.

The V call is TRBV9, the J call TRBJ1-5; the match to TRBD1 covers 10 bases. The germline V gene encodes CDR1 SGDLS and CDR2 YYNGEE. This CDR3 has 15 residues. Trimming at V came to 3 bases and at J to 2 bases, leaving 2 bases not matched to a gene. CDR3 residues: CASSGQGAGNQPQHF. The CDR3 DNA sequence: TGTGCCAGCAGCGGACAGGGGGCTGGCAATCAGCCCCAGCATTTT.

The CDR3 spells CASTPGALAGQETQYF. CDR3 coding DNA: TGTGCCAGTACCCCGGGAGCCCTAGCTGGGCAAGAGACCCAGTACTTC. The chain combines TRBV19 with TRBJ2-5; the D gene is possibly TRBD2 (6 bases). This CDR3 is 16 amino acids long. In germline, CDR1 is LNHDA, CDR2 SQIVND (reference sequence). The V end was cut by 7 bases, the J end by 2 bases, with 20 bases between. The complete variable domain, with remaining parts taken from reference TRBV19 and TRBJ2-5, reads DGGITQSPKYLFRKEGQNVTLSCEQNLNHDAMYWYRQDPGQGLRLIYYSQIVNDFQKGDIAEGYSVSREKKESFPLTVTSAQKNPTAFYLCASTPGALAGQETQYFGPGTRLLVL.

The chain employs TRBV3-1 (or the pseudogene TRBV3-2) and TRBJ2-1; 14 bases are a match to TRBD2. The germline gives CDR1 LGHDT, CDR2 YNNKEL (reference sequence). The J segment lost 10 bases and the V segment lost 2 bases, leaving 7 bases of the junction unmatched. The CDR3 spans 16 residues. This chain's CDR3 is CASSQMGLAGVGEQFF. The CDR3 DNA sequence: TGTGCCAGCAGCCAAATGGGACTAGCGGGAGTAGGGGAGCAGTTCTTC.

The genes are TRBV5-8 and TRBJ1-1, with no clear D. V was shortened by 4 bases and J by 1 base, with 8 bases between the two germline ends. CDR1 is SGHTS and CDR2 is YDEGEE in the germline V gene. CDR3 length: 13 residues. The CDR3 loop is CASSQVGNTEAFF. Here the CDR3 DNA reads TGTGCCAGCAGCCAGGTCGGGAACACTGAAGCTTTCTTT.

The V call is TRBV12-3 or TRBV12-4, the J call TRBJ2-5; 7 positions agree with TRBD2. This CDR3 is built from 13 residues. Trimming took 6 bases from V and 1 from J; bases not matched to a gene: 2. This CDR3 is CASSRTSQETQYF. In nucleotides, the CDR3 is TGTGCCAGCAGCCGGACTAGCCAAGAGACCCAGTACTTC.